This TCR beta chain comes out of a study of CD8 T cells in Susac syndrome. In blood CD8+ and CD4+ T cells, TCR beta underwent sequencing. The control participants were healthy donors, and these controls were matched with respect to both age and sex. Negative isolation yielded the CD8+ and CD4+ T cells, while FACS enriched the TEMRA cells. Regarding this clonotype: The antigen is undetermined.

The germline gives CDR1 SGHAT, CDR2 FQNNGV. Trimming took 4 bases from V and 7 from J, leaving 14 bases between them. The CDR3 has 14 amino acids. Reverse transcription of roughly 0.45 to 1 ug RNA was carried out with random hexamers. MiXCR, applied by TCRdb to the immunoSEQ multiplex PCR reads, yields one record per CDR3 protein. The sample lists about 190,000 distinct CDR3 sequences, 85% to 95% occurring once. Findings of the study overall: Individuals included in the TCR sequencing and HLA analysis were acknowledged by the study to be relatively few in number.

The sample taken for sequencing was CD4+ T cells from PBMCs. The receptor's source is a human donor in good health. The chain couples TRBV11-2 to TRBJ2-1, with D possibly TRBD1 on 6 matching bases. The CDR3 spells CASSYAGTRNEQFF. The CDR3 DNA reads as TGTGCCAGCAGCTACGCCGGGACAAGAAATGAGCAGTTCTTC.